This T cell receptor (beta chain) was sequenced during a study of T-cell memory formation after mild COVID-19. Study-level information: TCR clustering was largely donor specific. Study findings and constraints: Among clones contracting day 15 to 85, CD4/CD8 was balanced, whereas later expanders leaned CD4+.

TCRdb ran MiXCR on the 5' RACE reads and lists one entry per CDR3 protein. In the table there are 200,000 to 250,000 distinct CDR3 sequences, approximately 15% of which are singletons. This clonotype has ten or more counts. Antigen specificity is unknown. The CDR3 spans 15 residues. The J segment lost 4 bases and the V segment lost 5 bases, leaving 9 bases of the junction unmatched. The rearrangement joins TRBV12-3 or TRBV12-4 to TRBJ2-3; TRBD2 aligns across 7 bases. The sequencing input was PBMCs or a T cell subset sorted from them (not recorded which). This clonotype was sampled from an adult woman who had mild COVID-19 (a few samples of this study predate the infection). Cell type and time point are not known. The DNA of the CDR3 is TGTGCCAGCAGTCCACTCGCGACTAGCCCAGATACGCAGTATTTT. Its protein product is CASSPLATSPDTQYF.